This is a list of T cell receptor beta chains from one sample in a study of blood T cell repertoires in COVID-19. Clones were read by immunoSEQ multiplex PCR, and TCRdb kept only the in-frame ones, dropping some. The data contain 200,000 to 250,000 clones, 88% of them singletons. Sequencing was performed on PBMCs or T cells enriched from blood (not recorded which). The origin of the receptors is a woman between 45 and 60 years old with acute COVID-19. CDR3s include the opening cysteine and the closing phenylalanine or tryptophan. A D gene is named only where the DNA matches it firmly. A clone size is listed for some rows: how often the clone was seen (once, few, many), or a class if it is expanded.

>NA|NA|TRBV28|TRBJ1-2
CAIREIYGYTF
TGTGCCATCCGGGAGATCTATGGCTACACCTTC
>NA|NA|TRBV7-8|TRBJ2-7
CASSLEYGSRYEQYF
TGTGCCAGCAGCTTAGAGTATGGGAGTCGGTACGAGCAGTACTTC
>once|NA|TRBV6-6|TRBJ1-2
CASSYNGGAGGYTF
TGTGCCAGCAGTTACAATGGAGGGGCGGGTGGCTACACCTTC
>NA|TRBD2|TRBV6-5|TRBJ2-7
CASRDRLASAYEQYF
TGTGCCAGCAGGGACCGACTAGCGTCAGCCTACGAGCAGTACTTC
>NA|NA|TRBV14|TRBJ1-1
CASSQERQAAAFF
TGTGCCAGCAGCCAGGAACGACAGGCTGCAGCTTTCTTT
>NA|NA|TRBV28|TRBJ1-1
CASSLARTEAFF
TGTGCCAGCAGTTTGGCAAGAACTGAAGCTTTCTTT
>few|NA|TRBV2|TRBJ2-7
CASSGQIPYEQYF
TGTGCCAGCAGTGGACAGATCCCCTACGAGCAGTACTTC
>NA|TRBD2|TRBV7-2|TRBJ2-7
CASSLGLAGGEQYF
TGTGCCAGCAGCTTAGGACTAGCGGGAGGCGAGCAGTACTTC
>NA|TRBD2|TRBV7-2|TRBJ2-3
CASSMRTSGSKDTQYF
TGTGCCAGCAGCATGAGGACTAGCGGGAGTAAAGATACGCAGTATTTT
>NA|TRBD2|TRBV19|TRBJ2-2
CASTSTPGTSGSTGELFF
TGTGCCAGCACGTCCACCCCGGGGACTAGCGGGTCCACCGGGGAGCTGTTTTTT
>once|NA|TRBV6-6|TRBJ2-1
CASSYSAAPFGNEQFF
TGTGCCAGCAGTTACTCGGCAGCCCCATTCGGGAATGAGCAGTTCTTC
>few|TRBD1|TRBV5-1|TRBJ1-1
CASRFQGGNTEAFF
TGCGCCAGCCGATTTCAGGGGGGGAACACTGAAGCTTTCTTT
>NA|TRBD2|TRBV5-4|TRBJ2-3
CASRRHPEREPDTQYF
TGTGCCAGCAGGCGCCACCCCGAGCGGGAGCCAGATACGCAGTATTTT
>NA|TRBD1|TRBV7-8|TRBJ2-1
CASSTGQPLYEQFF
TGTGCCAGCAGCACGGGACAGCCTTTGTATGAGCAGTTCTTC
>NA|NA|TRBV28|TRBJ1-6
CASGLSSYNSPLHF
TGTGCCAGCGGGCTCAGCTCCTATAATTCACCCCTCCACTTT
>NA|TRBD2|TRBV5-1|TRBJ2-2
CASSLGLAGKLNTGELFF
TGCGCCAGCAGCCTGGGACTAGCGGGGAAATTAAACACCGGGGAGCTGTTTTTT
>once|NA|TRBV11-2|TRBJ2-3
CASSYRSVLVADTQYF
TGTGCCAGCAGCTACCGATCGGTCCTAGTTGCAGATACGCAGTATTTT
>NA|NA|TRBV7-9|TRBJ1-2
CASRNGKSSNYGYTF
TGTGCCAGCAGGAACGGGAAATCGTCTAACTATGGCTACACCTTC
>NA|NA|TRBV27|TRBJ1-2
CASSQGNGYTF
TGTGCCAGCAGTCAGGGAAATGGCTACACCTTC
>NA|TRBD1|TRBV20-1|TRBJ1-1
CSASHGQGAFF
TGCAGTGCTAGCCATGGACAGGGAGCTTTCTTT
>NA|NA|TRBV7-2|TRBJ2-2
CASSPSGITHTGELFF
TGTGCCAGCAGCCCCTCCGGGATTACCCACACCGGGGAGCTGTTTTTT
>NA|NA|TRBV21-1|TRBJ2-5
CASSKGATQETQYF
TGTGCCAGCAGCAAAGGGGCGACACAAGAGACCCAGTACTTC
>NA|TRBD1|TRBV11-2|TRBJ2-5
CASSLQGAQETQYF
TGTGCCAGCAGCTTACAGGGGGCCCAGGAGACCCAGTACTTC